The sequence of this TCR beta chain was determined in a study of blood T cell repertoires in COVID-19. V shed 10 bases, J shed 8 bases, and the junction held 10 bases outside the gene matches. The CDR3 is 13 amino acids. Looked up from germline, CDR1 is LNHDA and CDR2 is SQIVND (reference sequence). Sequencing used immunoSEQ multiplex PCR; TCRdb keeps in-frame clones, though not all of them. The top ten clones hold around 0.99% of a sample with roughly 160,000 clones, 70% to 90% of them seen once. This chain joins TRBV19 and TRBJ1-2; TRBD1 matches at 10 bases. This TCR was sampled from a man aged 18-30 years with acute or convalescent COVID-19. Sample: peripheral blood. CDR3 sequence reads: CATYPGQGTGYTF. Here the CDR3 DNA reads TGTGCCACATATCCGGGACAGGGGACGGGCTACACCTTC.